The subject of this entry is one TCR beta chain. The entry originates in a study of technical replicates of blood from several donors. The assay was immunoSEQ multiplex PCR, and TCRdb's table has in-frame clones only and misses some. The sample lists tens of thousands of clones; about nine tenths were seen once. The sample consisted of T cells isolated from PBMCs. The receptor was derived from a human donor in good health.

The CDR3 region has the DNA TGTGCCAGCAGCGTAGCGGGGACAGGGCAAGAGACCCAGTACTTC. Protein sequence: CASSVAGTGQETQYF. The chain has TRBV9 and TRBJ2-5; 9 positions match TRBD1. V lost 0 bases to trimming and J lost 2 bases; unmatched junction nucleotides: 2. This CDR3 spans 15 amino acids. In germline, CDR1 is SGDLS, CDR2 YYNGEE.